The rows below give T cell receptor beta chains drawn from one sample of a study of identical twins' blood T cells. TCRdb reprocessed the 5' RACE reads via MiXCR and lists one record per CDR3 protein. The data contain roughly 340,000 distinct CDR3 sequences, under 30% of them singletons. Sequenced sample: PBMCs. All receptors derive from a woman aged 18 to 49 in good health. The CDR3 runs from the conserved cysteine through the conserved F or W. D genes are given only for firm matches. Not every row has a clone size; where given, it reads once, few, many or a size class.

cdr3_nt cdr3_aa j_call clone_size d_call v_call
TGCGCCAGCAGCTTGACTAGCAGGTCGGCTGGGGCCAACGTCCTGACTTTC CASSLTSRSAGANVLTF TRBJ2-6 NA NA TRBV5-1
TGCAGCGTTAGCCCCCCCGCGAGGGACACTGAAGCTTTCTTT CSVSPPARDTEAFF TRBJ1-1 NA NA TRBV29-1
TGTGCCAGCAGGTACCCTTCTGGGGGAAACATTCAGTACTTC CASRYPSGGNIQYF TRBJ2-4 once NA TRBV6-2/TRBV6-3
TGTGCCAGCAGCTTAGTTGGCCAGGGAAGGGCTGAAGCTTTCTTT CASSLVGQGRAEAFF TRBJ1-1 NA NA TRBV7-9
TGCAGCGCCCCATGGGGCCCTCTAGGCTATGGCTACACCTTC CSAPWGPLGYGYTF TRBJ1-2 few NA TRBV29-1
TGCAGTGCTAGAGCGGGGGGGAACGGTGAAAAACTGTTTTTT CSARAGGNGEKLFF TRBJ1-4 NA NA TRBV20-1
TGCAGTGCTAGACCTACAGGGACGACGCACCAAGAGACCCAGTACTTC CSARPTGTTHQETQYF TRBJ2-5 NA NA TRBV20-1
TGCAGCGTGATAACAGGGGGGGATGGCTACACCTTC CSVITGGDGYTF TRBJ1-2 NA TRBD1 TRBV29-1
TGTGCTAGTGCCCGAGACAGGACGACAGATACGCAGTATTTT CASARDRTTDTQYF TRBJ2-3 NA NA TRBV12-5
TGCGCCAGCAGCTCCCGACAGGCGTCCCATGGCTACACCTTC CASSSRQASHGYTF TRBJ1-2 NA NA TRBV5-1
TGCAGCGTTGATCAGGCCGGGACAGCCTACAATGAGCAGTTCTTC CSVDQAGTAYNEQFF TRBJ2-1 NA TRBD1 TRBV29-1
TGTGCCAGCAGTCCGACTAGCGGGAGGGTATACACCGGGGAGCTGTTTTTT CASSPTSGRVYTGELFF TRBJ2-2 NA TRBD2 TRBV27
TGCGCCAGCAGCCCATTGGGACTAGCGGGGGGTTTGGATGAGCAGTTCTTC CASSPLGLAGGLDEQFF TRBJ2-1 NA TRBD2 TRBV5-1
TGCAGCGGAAAAGGAGGACACAATGAGCAGTTCTTC CSGKGGHNEQFF TRBJ2-1 NA NA TRBV29-1
TGTGCCACCAGTGATCCCTTCCTAGGGAATACGCAGTATTTT CATSDPFLGNTQYF TRBJ2-3 NA NA TRBV24-1
TGTGCCAGCAGTGGGGACGGTTTTAACTATGGCTACACCTTC CASSGDGFNYGYTF TRBJ1-2 few NA TRBV2
TGTGCCAGCAGCTGGGGGACTAGCGGGGGGGCCCGGCAGTTCTTC CASSWGTSGGARQFF TRBJ2-1 NA TRBD2 TRBV5-6
TGTGCCAGCTCGCTCACTCAGACAGGGACCTACGAGCAGTACTTC CASSLTQTGTYEQYF TRBJ2-7 NA TRBD1 TRBV18
TGCGCCAGCAGCTTGGGCCGATATTCAGATAGCTACGAGCAGTACTTC CASSLGRYSDSYEQYF TRBJ2-7 NA NA TRBV5-1
TGTGCCAGCAGCTTAGCCAGGGGGGGGACTGAAGCTTTCTTT CASSLARGGTEAFF TRBJ1-1 few TRBD1 TRBV11-2
TGTGCCAGCAGACAAAAGAACGCAGATACGCAGTATTTT CASRQKNADTQYF TRBJ2-3 NA NA TRBV13
TGTGCCAGCAGTTTAATCAGCGGGTTCCGCACAGATACGCAGTATTTT CASSLISGFRTDTQYF TRBJ2-3 few NA TRBV27
TGTGCCAGCAGTGAGACAGGAGTTAATGAAAAACTGTTTTTT CASSETGVNEKLFF TRBJ1-4 NA NA TRBV12-3/TRBV12-4
TGTGCCAGCAGCTTCTGGGACGGGACGGGGGAACTGTTTTTT CASSFWDGTGELFF TRBJ1-4 NA NA TRBV11-2
TGTGCCAGCAGTTTAGGGGGGACGGCGTTTGTCCTCACAGATACGCAGTATTTT CASSLGGTAFVLTDTQYF TRBJ2-3 NA NA TRBV27
TGTGCCAGCAGCGTAGAAGGGACCTACGAGCAGTACTTC CASSVEGTYEQYF TRBJ2-7 NA NA TRBV9
TGCAGTGCTAGAGATACAGGCCGCTCTGGAAACACCATATATTTT CSARDTGRSGNTIYF TRBJ1-3 NA NA TRBV20-1
TGCAGTGCTCCGGCCTACAATGAGCAGTTCTTC CSAPAYNEQFF TRBJ2-1 few NA TRBV20-1
TGTGCCAGCAGTGACCCGCGGGGGAGGGACTCACCCCTCCACTTT CASSDPRGRDSPLHF TRBJ1-6 few NA TRBV25-1
TGCAGTGCTAGAGTAGGTAGAGGGGGTCAGCCCCAGCATTTT CSARVGRGGQPQHF TRBJ1-5 few NA TRBV20-1
TGTGCCAGCAGCTTTGGCCTCCGCGAACCCCTCCACTTT CASSFGLREPLHF TRBJ1-6 few NA TRBV11-2
TGCGCCAGCAGCTTGGAAGCAGGGATAAACATTCAGTACTTC CASSLEAGINIQYF TRBJ2-4 few NA TRBV5-1
TGTGCCATCAGTGAGTCTGGAGGTGAGCAGTTCTTC CAISESGGEQFF TRBJ2-1 NA NA TRBV10-3
TGTGCCAGCAGTTCCCTCTGGAATTCACCCCTCCACTTT CASSSLWNSPLHF TRBJ1-6 few NA TRBV12-3/TRBV12-4
TGTGCCAGCAGAGGCGGGAGTGGATACAATGAGCAGTTCTTC CASRGGSGYNEQFF TRBJ2-1 few TRBD2 TRBV25-1
TGTGCCAGCAGCCAAGGAACCAGAAATCAGCCCCAGCATTTT CASSQGTRNQPQHF TRBJ1-5 few NA TRBV3-1
TGCAGCGTTGAAGATCGTCGCGTGACTAGCACAGATACGCAGTATTTT CSVEDRRVTSTDTQYF TRBJ2-3 many NA TRBV29-1
TGCGCCAGCAGCTTGAGCGTCCTTACGGAGAATGAGCAGTTCTTC CASSLSVLTENEQFF TRBJ2-1 NA NA TRBV5-1
TGCAGCGTTGAATTTCGACAAGAAGCTTTCTTT CSVEFRQEAFF TRBJ1-1 few NA TRBV29-1
TGTGCCAGCAGCTTTACTAGCGGGACCGGGGAGCTGTTTTTT CASSFTSGTGELFF TRBJ2-2 many TRBD2 TRBV11-2
TGTGCCATCAGTCCGGGACCGAGTCTCCAAGAGACCCAGTACTTC CAISPGPSLQETQYF TRBJ2-5 NA NA TRBV10-3
TGTGCCAGCAGTTGGGATCAGAACGAGCAGTACTTC CASSWDQNEQYF TRBJ2-7 NA NA TRBV12-3/TRBV12-4
TGTGCCTGGTCCGGGGGAATCTGGAATTCACCCCTCCACTTT CAWSGGIWNSPLHF TRBJ1-6 NA NA TRBV30
TGCGCCAGCAGTGAGTACGGACAGGGAGAAGCTTTCTTT CASSEYGQGEAFF TRBJ1-1 NA TRBD1 TRBV10-1
TGCAGCGTTGGGTTTATCGGCTTAGGCTACACCTTC CSVGFIGLGYTF TRBJ1-2 NA NA TRBV29-1
TGTGCCATATCCAGGGGTCGAAGCAATCAGCCCCAGCATTTT CAISRGRSNQPQHF TRBJ1-5 NA NA TRBV6-2/TRBV6-3
TGCAGTGCTCTTCGCGGAACAACCAATGAGCAGTTCTTC CSALRGTTNEQFF TRBJ2-1 NA NA TRBV20-1
TGTGCCAGCAGCTTAGGGGGCTTGACCGAGCAGTACTTC CASSLGGLTEQYF TRBJ2-7 few NA TRBV7-8
TGTGCCAGCAGCTTAATTTCCACTGAAGCTTTCTTT CASSLISTEAFF TRBJ1-1 many NA TRBV7-9
TGTGCCAGCACGCCGCAGGTTCCCTACGAGCAGTACTTC CASTPQVPYEQYF TRBJ2-7 few NA TRBV6-2/TRBV6-3
TGTGCCAGCAGCTTGGAAGGGCGAAGGGAGCAGTTCTTC CASSLEGRREQFF TRBJ2-1 few NA TRBV11-3
TGCAGTGCTCCTCGACTGCGGGATGGCTACACCTTC CSAPRLRDGYTF TRBJ1-2 NA NA TRBV20-1